Below, 30 T cell receptor beta chains from the same sample are listed, as sequenced in a study of shared clonotypes between healthy human individuals (dated by TCRdb to the early 2020s). Libraries were constructed by the immunoSEQ multiplex PCR assay. As stored in TCRdb, this immuneACCESS dataset retains in-frame rearrangements with V and J assigned. A fraction of the clones does not appear; measured against another copy, unresolved V genes explain less than half of the discrepancy, and the remainder lacks a known reason. Counted in this sample were a few million clones; 93% of them appeared once. The ten top clones hold 0.39% of the sample. The sequenced sample was naive CD4+ T cells from PBMCs. The label giving this sample's cell subset or site can be read as: CD45RA+ positively selected. These receptors originate from a man aged 18 to 29 in good health. Some clones in this sample may be carry-over from other donors' samples.

The chain uses TRBV2 and TRBJ1-5; possible D gene TRBD1, 5 bases. The germline V and J ends were trimmed by 5 bases and 0 bases, with 11 bases remaining between them. Germline V gives CDR1 SNHLY, CDR2 FYNNEI. The CDR3 length is 15 residues. The CDR3 spells CASSWRGNSNQPQHF. The CDR3, as DNA: TGTGCCAGCAGTTGGCGGGGGAATAGCAATCAGCCCCAGCATTTT.

This clone was detected only a few times. V usage is TRBV18 and J usage is TRBJ1-1, with D unresolved. From germline, CDR1 is KGHSH and CDR2 LQKENI. Trimming removed 6 bases from V and 8 bases from J, with 16 bases in between. The CDR3 totals 13 residues. The CDR3 region is CASSNGRQIEAFF. The CDR3 coding sequence is TGTGCCAGCTCGAACGGAAGGCAGATCGAAGCTTTCTTT.

The V gene is TRBV4-1, the J gene TRBJ2-5; TRBD2 is a possible D gene (7 bases). The CDR3 is 16 amino acids. V gave up 0 bases and J gave up 4 bases, with 15 bases separating them. Germline V lookup: CDR1 MGHRA, CDR2 YSYEKL. The CDR3 loop reads CASSQDGLGGLETQYF. CDR3 nucleotides: TGCGCCAGCAGCCAAGACGGACTAGGGGGGTTAGAGACCCAGTACTTC.

This chain connects TRBV6-1 to TRBJ2-7, with D possibly TRBD2 on 6 matching bases. V was clipped by 6 bases and J by 4 bases, with 16 bases between them. This CDR3 is 14 amino acids long. CDR1 MNHNS and CDR2 SASEGT come from the germline V gene. The CDR3 region has the DNA TGTGCCAGCAGCTGGACTACCGAGGGTTACGAGCAGTACTTC. Its translation: CASSWTTEGYEQYF.

V is TRBV5-1 and J is TRBJ1-2, with D hard to call. This CDR3 is built from 14 residues. The ends were cut back, 2 bases at V and 0 bases at J, with 8 bases in the middle. Germline CDR1 SGHRS, CDR2 YFSETQ. CDR3 residues: CASSLRESNYGYTF. The CDR3, as DNA: TGCGCCAGCAGCTTAAGGGAATCTAACTATGGCTACACCTTC.

This CDR3 reads CASSGTGRPSYEQYF. The CDR3 bases are TGTGCCAGCAGCGGTACCGGGAGACCTTCCTACGAGCAGTACTTC. V gene TRBV7-9 combines with J gene TRBJ2-7, with D maybe TRBD2 (6 bases). Germline V gene sequence: CDR1 SEHNR, CDR2 FQNEAQ (reference sequence). The length of the CDR3 is 15 residues. V lost 5 bases and J lost 1, with 15 bases in between.

Remarks on this clone: Other DNA sequences in this sample translate to the same CDR3. The chain has TRBV6-5 and TRBJ1-5; possibly TRBD1 for D (5 bases). The germline gives CDR1 MNHEY, CDR2 SVGAGI. The CDR3 loop spans 13 amino acids. Deletions cut 4 bases from V and 4 bases from J, with 8 bases between. As DNA, the CDR3 is TGTGCCAGCAGTTGGGACGGGAATCAGCCCCAGCATTTT. Its protein is CASSWDGNQPQHF.

CDR3 amino acids: CASTDPGQATSLAMGYTF. In nucleotides, the CDR3 is TGTGCCAGTACCGACCCAGGACAGGCGACCTCTCTTGCAATGGGCTACACCTTC. This chain links TRBV19 with TRBJ1-2, with 7 bases lining up with TRBD1. The CDR3 is 18 residues long. CDR1 LNHDA and CDR2 SQIVND come from the germline V gene (reference sequence). With V trimmed by 7 bases and J by 8 bases, 25 bases remained unmatched. Using reference TRBV19 and TRBJ1-2 for the parts outside the CDR3, the full variable domain is DGGITQSPKYLFRKEGQNVTLSCEQNLNHDAMYWYRQDPGQGLRLIYYSQIVNDFQKGDIAEGYSVSREKKESFPLTVTSAQKNPTAFYLCASTDPGQATSLAMGYTFGSGTRLTVV.

V and J are TRBV2 and TRBJ2-5, with D tentatively TRBD1 (5 bases). This CDR3 region has 12 residues. CDR1 and CDR2 from the germline V gene are SNHLY and FYNNEI. The ends were cut back, 4 bases at V and 7 bases at J, with 10 bases in the middle. Written as DNA, the CDR3 is TGTGCCAGCAGTGGGGGCCGAGGGACCCAGTACTTC. Protein product: CASSGGRGTQYF.

This rearrangement joins TRBV5-4 to TRBJ1-1; TRBD1 matches 7 bases. The CDR3 sequence is 16 residues long. V was pared by 4 bases and J by 2 bases, with 11 bases of the junction left unmatched. Germline CDR1 and CDR2: SGHNT and YYREEE (reference sequence). This CDR3 is CASSPARGQVNTEAFF. DNA for the CDR3: TGTGCCAGCAGCCCTGCCAGAGGACAGGTTAACACTGAAGCTTTCTTT.

This clone was recorded only once. The chain has TRBV10-3 and TRBJ1-2, with D hard to call. The CDR3 extends over 13 amino acids. Trimming pared 4 bases from V and 0 bases from J, leaving 6 bases between. Germline V CDR1 and CDR2: ENHRY, SYGVKD. The CDR3: CAISASTNYGYTF. The CDR3 DNA reads TGTGCCATCAGTGCCTCCACTAACTATGGCTACACCTTC.

This clone is a singleton in its sample. The CDR3 nucleotides read TGTGCCAGTAGTACCTCGACAGATACTCAAGAGACCCAGTACTTC. This sequence encodes CASSTSTDTQETQYF. This sequence joins TRBV19 and TRBJ2-5; tentative D call: TRBD1 (5 bases). The CDR3 contains 15 residues. V lost 4 bases and J 2 bases, leaving 14 bases between the germline ends. The germline V gene has CDR1 LNHDA and CDR2 SQIVND (reference sequence).

The chain uses TRBV7-3 and TRBJ1-1; possible D gene TRBD1, 6 bases. CDR3 length: 14 residues. Per the germline V gene, CDR1 is SGHTA and CDR2 is FQGTGA. V lost 6 bases to trimming and J lost 1 base, with 12 bases between them. The CDR3 region has the DNA TGTGCCAGCAGTCAGACAGGAGAGAACACTGAAGCTTTCTTT. It specifies CASSQTGENTEAFF.

The rearrangement joins TRBV7-9 to TRBJ2-6; 7 nucleotides line up with TRBD1. The CDR3 sequence is 18 residues long. Germline CDR1 reads SEHNR; CDR2 reads FQNEAQ (reference sequence). The trim removed 0 bases at V and 1 base at J, leaving 6 bases unmatched. The CDR3 DNA sequence: TGTGCCAGCAGCTTAGCTCCGGGACAGTGGTCTGGGGCCAACGTCCTGACTTTC. As protein: CASSLAPGQWSGANVLTF.

The genes are TRBV5-1 and TRBJ2-1, with D perhaps matching TRBD1 or TRBD2 (5 bases each). CDR1 SGHRS and CDR2 YFSETQ come from the germline V gene. V dropped 4 bases and J dropped 0 bases, with 17 bases sitting between them. This CDR3 region has 17 residues. CDR3 residues: CASSGARDLSSYNEQFF. The CDR3 coding sequence is TGCGCCAGCAGCGGGGCCAGGGACCTCAGCTCCTACAATGAGCAGTTCTTC.

The V gene is TRBV28, the J gene TRBJ2-7; 16 nucleotides agree with TRBD2. Trimming at V came to 9 bases and at J to 12 bases, leaving 14 bases not matched to a gene. Germline V gene lookup returns CDR1 MDHEN and CDR2 SYDVKM. The CDR3 spans 15 residues. In DNA form, the CDR3 reads TGTGCCAGTAACCCTCCGGGACTAGCGGGAGGGCCGCGGTACTTC. It encodes CASNPPGLAGGPRYF.

This sequence joins TRBV5-5 and TRBJ2-3, with TRBD2 matching over 8 bases. Germline CDR1 reads SGHKS; CDR2 reads YYEKEE (reference sequence). J was trimmed by 3 bases and V by 6 bases; bases with no gene match: 6. The CDR3 spans 14 residues. The CDR3 region has the DNA TGTGCCAGCACCCGGGAGGGCCCTACAGATACGCAGTATTTT. Translation: CASTREGPTDTQYF.

The chain links TRBV2 to TRBJ1-1; D remains unclear. The V gene's germline CDR1 is SNHLY and CDR2 FYNNEI. V gave up 4 bases and J gave up 6 bases, with 9 bases separating them. The CDR3 extends over 12 amino acids. CDR3 in amino acids: CASSVLQAEAFF. DNA for the CDR3: TGTGCCAGCAGTGTCCTTCAGGCTGAAGCTTTCTTT.

This chain connects TRBV6-1 to TRBJ2-7, with a weak D call TRBD2 (6 bases). Trimming shortened V by 1 base and J by 7 bases, and 23 bases separated the two germline ends. CDR1 and CDR2 (germline): MNHNS, SASEGT. The CDR3 is 17 residues long. The CDR3 DNA is TGTGCCAGCAGTGAAGAGACCCGGGACTGGGGCTTTGAAGAGCAGTACTTC. Amino acid sequence: CASSEETRDWGFEEQYF.

V usage is TRBV2 and J usage is TRBJ2-2; D might be TRBD1 or TRBD2, each matching 6 bases. V was shortened by 8 bases and J by 8 bases, with 15 bases between the two germline ends. CDR1 and CDR2 (germline): SNHLY, FYNNEI. The length of the CDR3 is 13 residues. Written as DNA, the CDR3 is TGTGCCAGCGTATGGGGGGCGCAGGGGGAGCTGTTTTTT. Protein product: CASVWGAQGELFF.

This clone was seen more than once but under ten times. The chain couples TRBV5-1 to TRBJ1-1; 10 positions match TRBD1. Germline trimming cut 4 bases from V and 7 bases from J; bases unmatched to any gene: 4. The CDR3 is made up of 13 amino acids. CDR1 and CDR2 from the germline V gene are SGHRS and YFSETQ. The chain's CDR3 is CASSPDRGIEAFF. The CDR3 DNA reads TGCGCCAGCAGCCCGGACAGGGGGATTGAAGCTTTCTTT.

The chain carries TRBV5-6 and TRBJ2-3; 8 nucleotides align to TRBD2. V gave up 6 bases and J gave up 2 bases; unmatched junction bases: 11. Germline V gene lookup returns CDR1 SGHDT and CDR2 YYEEEE. The CDR3 is 16 amino acids. CDR3 DNA: TGTGCCAGCATCCCGCGGGAGGTACGGTTCACAGATACGCAGTATTTT. Its translation: CASIPREVRFTDTQYF.

This clone has just a few counts. The sample holds other DNA sequences that translate to the same CDR3. The chain carries TRBV7-9 and TRBJ1-1; D not certain. V shed 3 bases and J shed 2 bases, with 7 bases lying between them. This CDR3 contains 13 residues. Germline V gene lookup returns CDR1 SEHNR and CDR2 FQNEAQ (reference sequence). CDR3 region: CASSFRGNTEAFF. CDR3 DNA sequence: TGTGCCAGCAGCTTCCGGGGAAACACTGAAGCTTTCTTT.

The chain joins TRBV7-2 to TRBJ2-1, with D possibly matching TRBD2 (6 bases). The CDR3 sequence is 14 residues long. Per germline, CDR1 SGHTA and CDR2 FQGNSA. V lost 5 bases, J lost 2 bases, and 10 bases lay in between. CDR3 nucleotides: TGTGCCAGCAGCCCCCGGGAGACCTACAATGAGCAGTTCTTC. It encodes CASSPRETYNEQFF.

The gene calls are TRBV7-2 and TRBJ2-5; the match to TRBD1 covers 7 bases. The CDR3 covers 14 residues. V was pared by 5 bases and J by 8 bases, with 11 bases of the junction left unmatched. Germline loops: CDR1 SGHTA, CDR2 FQGNSA. In DNA, the CDR3 is TGTGCCAGCAGCGTTAGACAGGGATCTACTACCCAGTACTTC. This encodes CASSVRQGSTTQYF.

This CDR3 is CASSLGGPGETQYF. In DNA, the CDR3 is TGTGCCAGCAGCTTGGGCGGTCCTGGGGAGACCCAGTACTTC. J is TRBJ2-5 and V is TRBV5-8, with no clear D. The CDR3 totals 14 residues. CDR1 is SGHTS and CDR2 is YDEGEE in the germline V gene. V lost 0 bases to trimming and J lost 5 bases, with 11 bases between them.

The chain uses TRBV7-3 and TRBJ2-1, with TRBD2 matching 12 bases. CDR3 length: 15 amino acids. Germline CDR1 SGHTA, CDR2 FQGTGA. The V gene end was trimmed by 5 bases and the J gene end by 5 bases; junction bases not matched to a gene: 4. CDR3 DNA sequence: TGTGCCAGCAGCCCTAGACTAGCGGGAGACAATGAGCAGTTCTTC. Translation gives CASSPRLAGDNEQFF. Using reference TRBV7-3 and TRBJ2-1 for the parts outside the CDR3, the full variable domain is GAGVSQTPSNKVTEKGKYVELRCDPISGHTALYWYRQSLGQGPEFLIYFQGTGAADDSGLPNDRFFAVRPEGSVSTLKIQRTERGDSAVYLCASSPRLAGDNEQFFGPGTRLTVL.

Points on this clone: The same CDR3 arises from other DNA sequences in this sample as well. The chain employs TRBV5-1 and TRBJ2-1, with 12 nucleotides matching TRBD2. Germline-derived CDR1 and CDR2 are SGHRS and YFSETQ. The junction had 7 bases not matched to a gene; V was cut back by 3 bases and J by 9 bases. There are 15 residues in the CDR3. The CDR3: CASSSGLAGGGEQFF. CDR3 in DNA: TGCGCCAGCAGCTCGGGACTAGCGGGTGGTGGTGAGCAGTTCTTC.

The chain employs TRBV7-6 and TRBJ2-7; D is perhaps TRBD1 (5 bases). V lost 4 bases to trimming and J lost 0 bases, with 10 bases between them. CDR1 and CDR2 (germline): SGHVS, FNYEAQ. This CDR3 region has 14 residues. CDR3 in DNA: TGTGCCAGCAGCTATCAGGACAACTCCTACGAGCAGTACTTC. Translation gives CASSYQDNSYEQYF.

The chain couples TRBV5-4 to TRBJ2-2; TRBD2 matches at 9 bases. Germline CDR1 reads SGHNT; CDR2 reads YYREEE (reference sequence). V was pared by 4 bases and J by 6 bases, with 10 bases of the junction left unmatched. The CDR3 sequence is 16 residues long. This CDR3 reads CASSAGPAGGSGELFF. In DNA, the CDR3 is TGTGCCAGCAGCGCGGGGCCAGCGGGAGGATCCGGGGAGCTGTTTTTT.